This T cell receptor beta chain stems from a study of blood T cell repertoires in COVID-19. Study information: From T cells, B-cell-depleted T cells, or PBMCs came the material, which was cDNA or gDNA.

In terms of age and location, participants ranged from roughly 18 to 95 years and lived in about two dozen US areas. Two negative PCRs, clearance, or symptom resolution had been documented for recovered Cohort 3 donors. The CDR3 is made up of 14 amino acids. Trimming pared 3 bases from V and 3 bases from J, leaving 11 bases between. The V gene's germline CDR1 is LGHDT and CDR2 YNNKEL (reference sequence). Original processing methods: Amplification of reference gene primers provided the estimated nucleated cell counts. The protocol was immunoSEQ multiplex PCR, while the TCRdb copy is restricted to in-frame clones and leaves out a portion. For V, J and clone size, that table is used; D and trimming come from the DNA. The profile shows nearly 200,000 clones, about 86% of them singletons.

The TCR comes from a man aged 40-55 years who had recovered from COVID-19. The chain joins TRBV3-1 (or the pseudogene TRBV3-2) to TRBJ1-2, with D tentatively TRBD1 (6 bases). Sequences were obtained from PBMCs or T cells enriched from blood (not recorded which). The CDR3 here is CASSQSDSDYGYTF. CDR3 coding DNA: TGTGCCAGCAGCCAGTCGGACAGCGACTATGGCTACACCTTC.